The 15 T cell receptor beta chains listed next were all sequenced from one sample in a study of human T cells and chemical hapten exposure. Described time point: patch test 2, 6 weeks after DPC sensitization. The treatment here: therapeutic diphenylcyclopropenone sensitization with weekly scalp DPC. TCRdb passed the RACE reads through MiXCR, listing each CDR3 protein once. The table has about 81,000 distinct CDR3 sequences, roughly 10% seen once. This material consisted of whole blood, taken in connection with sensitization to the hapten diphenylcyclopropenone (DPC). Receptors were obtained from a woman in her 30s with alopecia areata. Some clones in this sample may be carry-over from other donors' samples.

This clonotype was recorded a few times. CDR3 nucleotides: TGTGCCAGCAGTTACGGCCAAGAGACCCAGTACTTC. It is translated as CASSYGQETQYF. The chain has TRBV6-2 or TRBV6-3 and TRBJ2-5; D uncertain. This CDR3 is built from 12 residues. V shed 2 bases and J shed 1 base, with 2 bases lying between them. Germline CDR1 is MNHEY and CDR2 is SVGEGT.

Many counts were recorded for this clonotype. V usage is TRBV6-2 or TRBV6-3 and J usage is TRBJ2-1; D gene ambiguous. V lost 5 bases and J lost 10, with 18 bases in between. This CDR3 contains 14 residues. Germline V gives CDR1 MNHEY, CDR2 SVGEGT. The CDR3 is CASSPSRLSAEQFF. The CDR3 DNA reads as TGTGCCAGCAGTCCCTCCCGGCTCTCGGCGGAGCAGTTCTTC.

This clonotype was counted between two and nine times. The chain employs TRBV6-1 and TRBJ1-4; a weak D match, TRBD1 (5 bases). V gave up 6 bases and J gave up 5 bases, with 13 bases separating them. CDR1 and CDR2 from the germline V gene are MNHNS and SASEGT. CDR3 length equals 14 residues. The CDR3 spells CASRLTDLNEKLFF. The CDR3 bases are TGTGCCAGCAGGCTGACAGACTTAAATGAAAAACTGTTTTTT.

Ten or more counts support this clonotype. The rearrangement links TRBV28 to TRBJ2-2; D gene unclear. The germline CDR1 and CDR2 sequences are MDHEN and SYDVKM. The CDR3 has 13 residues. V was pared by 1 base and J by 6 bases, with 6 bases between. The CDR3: CASSLFMSGELFF. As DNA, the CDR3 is TGTGCCAGCAGTTTATTCATGTCCGGGGAGCTGTTTTTT.

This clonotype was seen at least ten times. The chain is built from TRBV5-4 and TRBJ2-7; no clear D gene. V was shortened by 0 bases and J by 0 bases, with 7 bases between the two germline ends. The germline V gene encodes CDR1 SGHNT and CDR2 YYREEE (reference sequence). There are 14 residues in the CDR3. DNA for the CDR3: TGTGCCAGCAGCTTGGCGGTCAGCTCCTACGAGCAGTACTTC. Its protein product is CASSLAVSSYEQYF.

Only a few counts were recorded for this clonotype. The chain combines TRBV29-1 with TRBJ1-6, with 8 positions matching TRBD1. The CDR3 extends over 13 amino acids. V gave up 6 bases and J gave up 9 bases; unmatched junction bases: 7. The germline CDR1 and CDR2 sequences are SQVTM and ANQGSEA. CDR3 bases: TGCAGCGTGGAGGTTGGGACAGGTTCACCCCTCCACTTT. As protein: CSVEVGTGSPLHF.

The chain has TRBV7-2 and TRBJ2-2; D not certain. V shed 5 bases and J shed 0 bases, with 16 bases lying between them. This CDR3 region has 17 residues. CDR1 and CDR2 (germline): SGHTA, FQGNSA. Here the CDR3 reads CASSPRLKATNTGELFF. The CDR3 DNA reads TGTGCCAGCAGCCCAAGACTGAAAGCTACGAACACCGGGGAGCTGTTTTTT.

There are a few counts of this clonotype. CDR3 in DNA: TGTGCCAGCAGTGGACTTTTACCAGATACGCAGTATTTT. Translating it yields CASSGLLPDTQYF. The rearrangement uses TRBV28 and TRBJ2-3, with D tentatively TRBD2 (5 bases). Looked up from germline, CDR1 is MDHEN and CDR2 is SYDVKM. The CDR3 length is 13 residues. The V end was cut by 5 bases, the J end by 4 bases, with 10 bases between.

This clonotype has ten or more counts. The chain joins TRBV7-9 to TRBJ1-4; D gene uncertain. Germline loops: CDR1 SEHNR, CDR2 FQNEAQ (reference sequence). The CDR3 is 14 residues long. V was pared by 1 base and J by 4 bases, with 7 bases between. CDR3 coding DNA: TGTGCCAGCAGCTTAGGGCACAGTAATGAAAAACTGTTTTTT. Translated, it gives CASSLGHSNEKLFF.

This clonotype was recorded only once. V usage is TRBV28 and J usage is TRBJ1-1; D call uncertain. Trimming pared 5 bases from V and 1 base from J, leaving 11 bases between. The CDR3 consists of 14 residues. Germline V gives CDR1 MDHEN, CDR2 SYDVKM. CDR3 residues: CASSAPPGNTEAFF. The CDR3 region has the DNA TGTGCCAGCAGTGCTCCCCCGGGGAACACTGAAGCTTTCTTT.

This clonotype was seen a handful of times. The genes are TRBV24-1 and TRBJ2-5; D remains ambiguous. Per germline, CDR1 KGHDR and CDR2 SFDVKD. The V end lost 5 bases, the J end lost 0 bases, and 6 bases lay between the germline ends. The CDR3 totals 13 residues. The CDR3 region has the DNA TGTGCCACCAGTGTGGGCTACCAAGAGACCCAGTACTTC. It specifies CATSVGYQETQYF.

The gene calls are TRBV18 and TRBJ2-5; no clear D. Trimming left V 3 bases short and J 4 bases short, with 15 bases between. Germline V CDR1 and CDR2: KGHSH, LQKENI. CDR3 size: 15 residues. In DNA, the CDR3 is TGTGCCAGCTCACCGAATAATGGAAGACGAGAGACCCAGTACTTC. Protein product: CASSPNNGRRETQYF.

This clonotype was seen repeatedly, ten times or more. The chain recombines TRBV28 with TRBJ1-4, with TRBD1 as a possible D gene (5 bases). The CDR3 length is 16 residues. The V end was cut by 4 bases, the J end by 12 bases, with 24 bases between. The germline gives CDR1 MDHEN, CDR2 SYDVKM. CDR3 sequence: CASSSRRGSAIRELFF. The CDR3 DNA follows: TGTGCCAGCAGTTCTCGCCGGGGCTCCGCGATCCGAGAACTGTTTTTT.

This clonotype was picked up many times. This CDR3 is CASSQQTGGGQPQHF. The CDR3, as DNA: TGTGCCAGCAGCCAACAGACAGGGGGTGGCCAGCCCCAGCATTTT. The chain is built from TRBV3-1 and TRBJ1-5; 9 nucleotides line up with TRBD1. The junction had 6 bases not matched to a gene; V was cut back by 2 bases and J by 7 bases. The CDR3 contains 15 residues. The germline CDR1 and CDR2 sequences are LGHDT and YNNKEL (reference sequence).

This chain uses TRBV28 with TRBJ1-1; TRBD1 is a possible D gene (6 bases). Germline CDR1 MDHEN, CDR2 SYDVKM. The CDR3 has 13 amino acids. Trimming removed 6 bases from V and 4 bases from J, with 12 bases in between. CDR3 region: CASRLQGITEAFF. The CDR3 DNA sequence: TGTGCCAGCAGGTTACAGGGCATCACTGAAGCTTTCTTT.